This TCR beta chain was recovered during a study of blood T cell repertoires in COVID-19. Overall study context: T cells, B-cell-depleted T cells, or PBMCs provided the cDNA or gDNA that served as material.

With 3 bases removed from V and 15 bases from J, the gap between germline ends came to 17 bases. Germline V lookup: CDR1 SNHLY, CDR2 FYNNEI. The CDR3 has 13 amino acids. Authors' data handling: Reference gene primer amplification in the assay estimated nucleated cell counts. Clones were sequenced by immunoSEQ multiplex PCR, and TCRdb holds only the in-frame ones, with some missing. The V and J calls and clone size were taken over from that table, and D and trimming were inferred from the DNA. This sample carries about 75,000 clones, more than 75% of them seen once, and the ten largest clones take about 20%.

This receptor was taken from a human donor in a cohort sampled during active COVID-19. The sequencing input was peripheral blood. V gene TRBV2 combines with J gene TRBJ2-2; perhaps TRBD2 as D (5 bases). The CDR3 region is CASSETRRSTVFF. The CDR3 coding sequence is TGTGCCAGCAGTGAGACCAGGAGGAGCACGGTGTTTTTT.